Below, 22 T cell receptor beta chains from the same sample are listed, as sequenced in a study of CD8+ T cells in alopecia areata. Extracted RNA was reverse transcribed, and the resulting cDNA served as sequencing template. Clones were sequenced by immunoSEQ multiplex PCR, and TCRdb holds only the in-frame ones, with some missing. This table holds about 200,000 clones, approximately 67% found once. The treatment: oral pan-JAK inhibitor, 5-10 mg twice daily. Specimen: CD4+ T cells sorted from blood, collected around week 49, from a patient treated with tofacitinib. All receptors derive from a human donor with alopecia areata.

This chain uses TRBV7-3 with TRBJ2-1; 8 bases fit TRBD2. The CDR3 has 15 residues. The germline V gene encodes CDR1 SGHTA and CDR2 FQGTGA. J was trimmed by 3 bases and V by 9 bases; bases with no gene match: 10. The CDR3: CASAEIAGLYNEQFF. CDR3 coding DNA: TGTGCCAGTGCGGAGATAGCGGGGCTCTACAATGAGCAGTTCTTC.

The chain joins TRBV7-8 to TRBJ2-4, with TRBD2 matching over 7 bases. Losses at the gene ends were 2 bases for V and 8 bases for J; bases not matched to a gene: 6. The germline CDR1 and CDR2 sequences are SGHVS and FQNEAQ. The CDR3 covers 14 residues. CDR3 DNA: TGTGCCAGCAGCTTAAGCGTTGGGGGGGACATTCAGTACTTC. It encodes CASSLSVGGDIQYF.

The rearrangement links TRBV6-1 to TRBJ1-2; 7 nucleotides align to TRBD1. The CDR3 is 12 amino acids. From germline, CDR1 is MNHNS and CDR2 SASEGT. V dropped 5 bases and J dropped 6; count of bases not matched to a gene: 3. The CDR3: CASSQGVDGYTF. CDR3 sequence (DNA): TGTGCCAGCAGTCAGGGGGTGGATGGCTACACCTTC.

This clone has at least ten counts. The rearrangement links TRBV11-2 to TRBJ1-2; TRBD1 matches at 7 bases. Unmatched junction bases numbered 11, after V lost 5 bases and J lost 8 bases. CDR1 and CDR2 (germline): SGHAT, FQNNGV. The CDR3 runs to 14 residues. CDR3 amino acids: CASSAIQGGLGYTF. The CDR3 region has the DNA TGTGCCAGCAGCGCGATTCAGGGGGGGCTAGGCTACACCTTC.

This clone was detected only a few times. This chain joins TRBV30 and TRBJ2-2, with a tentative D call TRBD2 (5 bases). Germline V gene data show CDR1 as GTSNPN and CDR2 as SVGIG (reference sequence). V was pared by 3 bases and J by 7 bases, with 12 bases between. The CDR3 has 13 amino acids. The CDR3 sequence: CAWRASRIGELFF. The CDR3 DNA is TGTGCCTGGAGGGCTAGCCGGATCGGGGAGCTGTTTTTT.

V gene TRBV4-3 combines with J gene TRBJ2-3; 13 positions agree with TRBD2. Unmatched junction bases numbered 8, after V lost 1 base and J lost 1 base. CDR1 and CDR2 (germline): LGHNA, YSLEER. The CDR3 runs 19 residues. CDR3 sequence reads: CASSQGTSGGAVGTDTQYF. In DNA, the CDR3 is TGCGCCAGCAGCCAAGGAACTAGCGGGGGGGCCGTGGGCACAGATACGCAGTATTTT.

The CDR3 here is CASSPSNTDTQYF. Here the CDR3 DNA reads TGCGCCAGCAGTCCCTCCAACACAGATACGCAGTATTTT. The chain carries TRBV23-1 and TRBJ2-3; D gene uncertain. TRBV23-1 is reported as an ORF; its role is uncertain. V shed 4 bases and J shed 2 bases, with 7 bases lying between them. This CDR3 has 13 residues.

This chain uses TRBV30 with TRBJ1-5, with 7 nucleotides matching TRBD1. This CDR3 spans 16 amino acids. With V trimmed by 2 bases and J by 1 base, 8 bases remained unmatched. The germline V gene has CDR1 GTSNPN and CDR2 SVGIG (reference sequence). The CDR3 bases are TGTGCCTGGAGTCCCGAGACAGGGAGGAGCAATCAGCCCCAGCATTTT. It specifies CAWSPETGRSNQPQHF. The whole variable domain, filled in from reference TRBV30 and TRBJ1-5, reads SQTIHQWPATLVQPVGSPLSLECTVEGTSNPNLYWYRQAAGRGLQLLFYSVGIGQISSEVPQNLSASRPQDRQFILSSKKLLLSDSGFYLCAWSPETGRSNQPQHFGDGTRLSIL.

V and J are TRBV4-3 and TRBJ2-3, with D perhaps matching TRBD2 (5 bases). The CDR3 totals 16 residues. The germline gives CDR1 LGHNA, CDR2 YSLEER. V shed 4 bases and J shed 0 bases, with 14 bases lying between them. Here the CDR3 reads CASSPIGGTSTDTQYF. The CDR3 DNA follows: TGCGCCAGCAGCCCAATTGGAGGTACTAGCACAGATACGCAGTATTTT.

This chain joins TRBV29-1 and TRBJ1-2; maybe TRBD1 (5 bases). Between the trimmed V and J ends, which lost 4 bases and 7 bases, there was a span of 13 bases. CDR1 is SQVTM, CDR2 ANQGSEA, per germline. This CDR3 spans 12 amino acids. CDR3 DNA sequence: TGCAGCGTTGGGGACCGAACGGGTGGCTACACCTTC. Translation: CSVGDRTGGYTF. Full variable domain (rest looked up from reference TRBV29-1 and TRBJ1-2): SAVISQKPSRDICQRGTSLTIQCQVDSQVTMMFWYRQQPGQSLTLIATANQGSEATYESGFVIDKFPISRPNLTFSTLTVSNMSPEDSSIYLCSVGDRTGGYTFGSGTRLTVV.

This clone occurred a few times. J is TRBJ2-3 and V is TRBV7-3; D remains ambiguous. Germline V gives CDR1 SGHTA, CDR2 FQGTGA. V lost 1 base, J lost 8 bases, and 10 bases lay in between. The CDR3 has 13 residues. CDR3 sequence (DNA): TGTGCCAGCAGCTTAAACGCATGGGGTACGCAGTATTTT. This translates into CASSLNAWGTQYF.

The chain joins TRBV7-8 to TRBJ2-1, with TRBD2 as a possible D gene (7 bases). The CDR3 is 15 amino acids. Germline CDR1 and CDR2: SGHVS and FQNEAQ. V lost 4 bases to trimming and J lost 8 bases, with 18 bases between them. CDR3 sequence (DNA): TGTGCCAGCAGCTCGGACCTATGGGGGGGCGATGAGCAGTTCTTC. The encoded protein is CASSSDLWGGDEQFF.

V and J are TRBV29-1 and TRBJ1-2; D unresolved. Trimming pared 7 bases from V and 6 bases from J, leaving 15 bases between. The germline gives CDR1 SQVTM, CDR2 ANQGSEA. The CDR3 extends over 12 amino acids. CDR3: CSALLSGNGYTF. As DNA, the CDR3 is TGCAGCGCCCTATTATCTGGGAATGGCTACACCTTC.

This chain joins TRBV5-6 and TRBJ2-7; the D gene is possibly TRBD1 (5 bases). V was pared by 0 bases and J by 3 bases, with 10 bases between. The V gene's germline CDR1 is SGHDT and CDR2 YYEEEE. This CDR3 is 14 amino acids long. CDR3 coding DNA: TGTGCCAGCAGCTTGGGGGGCAGGGTCTACGAGCAGTACTTC. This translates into CASSLGGRVYEQYF.

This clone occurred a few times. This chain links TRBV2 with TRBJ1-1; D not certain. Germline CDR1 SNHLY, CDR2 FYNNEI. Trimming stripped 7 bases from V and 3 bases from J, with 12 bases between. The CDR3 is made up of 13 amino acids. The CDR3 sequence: CASTGRRDTEAFF. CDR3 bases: TGTGCCAGCACTGGGCGAAGGGACACTGAAGCTTTCTTT.

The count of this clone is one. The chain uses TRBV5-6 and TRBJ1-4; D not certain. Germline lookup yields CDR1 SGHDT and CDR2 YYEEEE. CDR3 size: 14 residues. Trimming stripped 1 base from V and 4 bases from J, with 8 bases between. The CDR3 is CASSLRRGNEKLFF. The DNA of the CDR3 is TGTGCCAGCAGCTTGAGGCGGGGTAATGAAAAACTGTTTTTT.

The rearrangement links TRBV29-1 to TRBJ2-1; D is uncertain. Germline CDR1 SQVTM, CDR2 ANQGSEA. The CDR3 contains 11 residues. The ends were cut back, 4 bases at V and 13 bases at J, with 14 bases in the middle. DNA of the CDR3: TGCAGCGTTGCCCTGGGTCCGGGTCAGTTCTTC. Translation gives CSVALGPGQFF.

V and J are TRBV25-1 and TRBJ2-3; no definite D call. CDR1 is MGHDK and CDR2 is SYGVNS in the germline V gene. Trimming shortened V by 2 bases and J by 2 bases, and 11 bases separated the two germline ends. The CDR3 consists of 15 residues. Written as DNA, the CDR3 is TGTGCCAGCAGTGAAGTCCGACATCCCACAGATACGCAGTATTTT. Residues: CASSEVRHPTDTQYF.

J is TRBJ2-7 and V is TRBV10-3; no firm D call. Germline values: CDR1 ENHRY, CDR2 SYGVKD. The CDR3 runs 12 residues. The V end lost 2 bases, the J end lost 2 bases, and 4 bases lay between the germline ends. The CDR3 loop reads CAISEETYEQYF. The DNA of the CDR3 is TGTGCCATCAGTGAGGAAACCTACGAGCAGTACTTC.

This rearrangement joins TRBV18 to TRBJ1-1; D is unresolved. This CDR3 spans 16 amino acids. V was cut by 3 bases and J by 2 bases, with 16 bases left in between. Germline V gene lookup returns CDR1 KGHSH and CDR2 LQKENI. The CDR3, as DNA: TGTGCCAGCTCACCGACGAACCGTCTAGGCAACACTGAAGCTTTCTTT. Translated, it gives CASSPTNRLGNTEAFF.

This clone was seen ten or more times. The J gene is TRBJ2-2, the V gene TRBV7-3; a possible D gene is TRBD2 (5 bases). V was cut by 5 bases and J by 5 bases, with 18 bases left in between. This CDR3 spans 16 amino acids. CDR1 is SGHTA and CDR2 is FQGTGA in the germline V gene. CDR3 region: CASSPGMGSRTGELFF. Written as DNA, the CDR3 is TGTGCCAGCAGCCCGGGAATGGGTTCCCGAACCGGGGAGCTGTTTTTT.

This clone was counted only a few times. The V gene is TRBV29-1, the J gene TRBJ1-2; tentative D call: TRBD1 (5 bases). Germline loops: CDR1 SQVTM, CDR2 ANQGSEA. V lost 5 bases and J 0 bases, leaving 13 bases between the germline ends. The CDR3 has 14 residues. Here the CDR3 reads CSVSGPGTNYGYTF. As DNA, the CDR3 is TGCAGCGTTTCGGGGCCCGGGACTAACTATGGCTACACCTTC.